This T cell receptor beta chain is drawn from a study of blood T cell repertoires in COVID-19. Background on the study: COVID-19 samples collected from the United States, Italy and Spain covered acute and convalescent phases.

The CDR3 extends over 13 amino acids. Germline-derived CDR1 and CDR2 are SQVTM and ANQGSEA. The J segment lost 11 bases and the V segment lost 6 bases, leaving 8 bases of the junction unmatched. Participant age was roughly 18 to 95 years, and participants resided in fewer than 25 US areas. Allocation to cohorts depended on clinical history reported by the participants. Some clones are missing from TCRdb's copy, which holds only in-frame ones; the method was immunoSEQ multiplex PCR. The data hold under 350,000 clones, with roughly 91% observed a single time. Sequencing was performed on PBMCs or T cells enriched from blood (not recorded which). The chain uses TRBV29-1 and TRBJ2-4; 12 bases fit TRBD2. This clonotype originated in a woman aged 55-69 years who had recovered from COVID-19. CDR3 in amino acids: CSVQIGLAGLQYF. In nucleotides, the CDR3 is TGCAGCGTGCAGATCGGACTAGCGGGACTTCAGTACTTC. The variable domain in full, with the rest retrieved from reference TRBV29-1 and TRBJ2-4, is SAVISQKPSRDICQRGTSLTIQCQVDSQVTMMFWYRQQPGQSLTLIATANQGSEATYESGFVIDKFPISRPNLTFSTLTVSNMSPEDSSIYLCSVQIGLAGLQYFGAGTRLSVL.